This TCR beta chain was obtained from a study of blood T cell repertoires in COVID-19. Whole-study context: Collection of acute and convalescent COVID-19 samples took place in the United States, Italy and Spain. Sample material is recorded as cDNA or gDNA derived from T cells, B-cell-depleted T cells, or PBMCs.

Authors' processing steps: Reference gene primer amplification yielded estimated nucleated cell counts. Some clones are missing from TCRdb's copy, which holds only in-frame ones; the method was immunoSEQ multiplex PCR. The V and J calls and clone size were taken over from that table, and D and trimming were inferred from the DNA. The sample lists about 150,000 clones, approximately 88% occurring once. J lost 1 base, V lost 4 bases, and 8 bases had no gene match. Germline-derived CDR1 and CDR2 are SGHRS and YFSETQ. This CDR3 comprises 16 residues. The TCR sequence derives from a woman aged 50 to 60 with acute or convalescent COVID-19. The J gene is TRBJ1-2, the V gene TRBV5-1; 9 nucleotides align to TRBD1. The sample taken for sequencing was peripheral blood. The CDR3 reads CASSKDRGQGNYGYTF. CDR3 DNA sequence: TGCGCCAGCAGCAAGGACAGGGGACAGGGTAACTATGGCTACACCTTC.